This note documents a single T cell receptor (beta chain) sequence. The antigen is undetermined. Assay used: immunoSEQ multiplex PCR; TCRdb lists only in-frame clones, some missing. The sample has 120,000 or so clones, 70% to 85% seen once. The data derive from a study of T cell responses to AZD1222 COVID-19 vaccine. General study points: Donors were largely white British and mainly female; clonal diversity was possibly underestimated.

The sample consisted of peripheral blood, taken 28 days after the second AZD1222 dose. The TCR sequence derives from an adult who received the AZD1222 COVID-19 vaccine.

The CDR3 DNA sequence: TGTGCCAGCTCACCATTCATGGCCCCGATGAACACTGAAGCTTTCTTT. Its translation is CASSPFMAPMNTEAFF. This chain connects TRBV18 to TRBJ1-1; D unresolved. V lost 2 bases and J lost 0, with 13 bases in between. The CDR3 sequence is 16 residues long. CDR1 is KGHSH, CDR2 LQKENI, per germline.